The clone carrying this TCR beta chain was found many times. Amplified TCR beta CDR3 regions came from RNA transcripts. TCR CDR3 regions were first amplified by RT-PCR with HTBI primers. TCRdb reanalysed the multiplex PCR reads using MiXCR and keeps one entry per CDR3 protein. This table has approximately 150,000 distinct CDR3 sequences, around 8.9% appearing once. The entry originates in a study of T cells in Graves' hyperthyroidism and ophthalmopathy. The CDR3 extends over 13 amino acids. Germline V gives CDR1 LGHNT, CDR2 FRNRAP. Germline trimming cut 6 bases from V and 3 bases from J; bases unmatched to any gene: 1.

The receptor's source is a young woman with Graves' hyperthyroidism that later progressed to Graves' ophthalmopathy. V and J are TRBV12-5 and TRBJ2-3; TRBD2 agrees at 9 bases. Material for sequencing was blood. CDR3 DNA sequence: TGTGCTAGTGGCCTAGCGGGGACAGATACGCAGTATTTT. Residues: CASGLAGTDTQYF.